The 27 T cell receptor beta chains presented below share a single source sample, sequenced in a study of T cell changes during pregnancy in multiple sclerosis. Sequencing was performed with immunoSEQ multiplex PCR; in TCRdb, only in-frame clones are kept and a portion is missing. The sample has tens of thousands of clones, more than 80% seen once; the top ten hold 6.5% to 8.5%. Sequenced material: CD8+ T cells from peripheral blood mononuclear cells, taken in the second trimester of pregnancy. All receptors derive from a female donor with multiple sclerosis, enrolled in a pregnancy study.

This sequence joins TRBV27 and TRBJ1-5; no reliable D call. With 2 bases removed from V and 6 bases from J, the gap between germline ends came to 14 bases. CDR1 MNHEY and CDR2 SMNVEV come from the germline V gene (reference sequence). CDR3 length equals 15 residues. Here the CDR3 DNA reads TGTGCCAGCAGTTTACGTGGGCCAGGTGGTCAGCCCCAGCATTTT. Translation: CASSLRGPGGQPQHF.

The rearrangement links TRBV6-1 to TRBJ2-5; TRBD2 agrees at 7 bases. The CDR3 consists of 12 residues. V trimming: 8 bases; J trimming: 7 bases; junction bases outside the gene matches: 7. CDR1 MNHNS and CDR2 SASEGT come from the germline V gene. The CDR3: CASSGAGRTQYF. DNA of the CDR3: TGTGCCAGCTCCGGAGCGGGGAGGACCCAGTACTTC.

The V and J genes are TRBV25-1 and TRBJ2-3, with 7 positions matching TRBD2. CDR1 and CDR2 from the germline V gene are MGHDK and SYGVNS. Unmatched junction bases numbered 3, after V lost 4 bases and J lost 5 bases. The CDR3 runs to 13 residues. Written as DNA, the CDR3 is TGTGCCAGCAGTGGACCGGGGGGAGATACGCAGTATTTT. Translated, it gives CASSGPGGDTQYF.

The chain is built from TRBV29-1 and TRBJ2-7; possible D gene TRBD2, 6 bases. V dropped 5 bases and J dropped 2 bases, with 16 bases sitting between them. Looked up from germline, CDR1 is SQVTM and CDR2 is ANQGSEA. This CDR3 contains 14 residues. CDR3 sequence: CSVSGGIRTYEQYF. The CDR3 nucleotides read TGCAGCGTTTCCGGAGGGATCAGAACCTACGAGCAGTACTTC.

Comments on this clone: The junction departs from the called germline gene at one end, perhaps through a read error. The rearrangement uses TRBV7-7 and TRBJ1-1; no clear D. This CDR3 has 13 amino acids. Per germline, CDR1 SSHAT and CDR2 FNYEAQ (reference sequence). The CDR3 DNA follows: TGTGCTAGCAGCTTGGCAGGGAACACTGAAGCTTTCTTT. Translating it yields CASSLAGNTEAFF.

CDR3 coding DNA: TGTGCCAGCAGTTTTGGGGGGGCGGGATACGAGCAGTACTTC. This encodes CASSFGGAGYEQYF. The chain uses TRBV28 and TRBJ2-7, with a possible D match to TRBD2 (7 bases). Between the trimmed V and J ends, which lost 3 bases and 4 bases, there was a span of 13 bases. The germline CDR1 and CDR2 sequences are MDHEN and SYDVKM. This CDR3 region has 14 residues. Using reference TRBV28 and TRBJ2-7 for the parts outside the CDR3, the full variable domain is DVKVTQSSRYLVKRTGEKVFLECVQDMDHENMFWYRQDPGLGLRLIYFSYDVKMKEKGDIPEGYSVSREKKERFSLILESASTNQTSMYLCASSFGGAGYEQYFGPGTRLTVT.

The chain employs TRBV28 and TRBJ1-5; D possibly corresponds to TRBD1 (5 bases). Germline V gene data show CDR1 as MDHEN and CDR2 as SYDVKM. The ends were cut back, 1 base at V and 9 bases at J, with 13 bases in the middle. The CDR3 spans 14 residues. The CDR3 sequence is CASSLSPDSLPQHF. In nucleotides, the CDR3 is TGTGCCAGCAGTTTATCCCCCGACAGCTTGCCCCAGCATTTT.

The chain couples TRBV9 to TRBJ2-1, with 8 bases lining up with TRBD1. V was clipped by 0 bases and J by 8 bases; unmatched bases: 10. CDR1 and CDR2 from the germline V gene are SGDLS and YYNGEE. This CDR3 spans 16 amino acids. CDR3 amino acids: CASSVGTDRVTYEQFF. CDR3 sequence (DNA): TGTGCCAGCAGCGTAGGAACGGACAGGGTGACATATGAGCAGTTCTTC.

CDR3 bases: TGTGCCAGCAGTCAGGGCAATGAGCAGTTCTTC. It is translated as CASSQGNEQFF. The J gene is TRBJ2-1, the V gene TRBV5-6, with D perhaps TRBD1 (5 bases). With 5 bases removed from V and 6 bases from J, the gap between germline ends came to 6 bases. Germline loops: CDR1 SGHDT, CDR2 YYEEEE. The CDR3 spans 11 residues. Full variable domain (rest looked up from reference TRBV5-6 and TRBJ2-1): DAGVTQSPTHLIKTRGQQVTLRCSPKSGHDTVSWYQQALGQGPQFIFQYYEEEERQRGNFPDRFSGHQFPNYSSELNVNALLLGDSALYLCASSQGNEQFFGPGTRLTVL.

The genes are TRBV30 and TRBJ2-5; no definite D call. This CDR3 has 15 residues. The V end was cut by 0 bases, the J end by 4 bases, with 15 bases between. From germline, CDR1 is GTSNPN and CDR2 SVGIG (reference sequence). DNA of the CDR3: TGTGCCTGGAGTGTAATGGGCCAGTACAGAGAGACCCAGTACTTC. The encoded protein is CAWSVMGQYRETQYF. Combining the CDR3 with reference TRBV30 and TRBJ2-5 gives the whole variable domain SQTIHQWPATLVQPVGSPLSLECTVEGTSNPNLYWYRQAAGRGLQLLFYSVGIGQISSEVPQNLSASRPQDRQFILSSKKLLLSDSGFYLCAWSVMGQYRETQYFGPGTRLLVL.

The DNA for the CDR3 is TGTGCCAGCAGCTTAGGCGGGACAGGGCTTTGGTACGAGCAGTACTTC. It encodes CASSLGGTGLWYEQYF. The chain combines TRBV5-5 with TRBJ2-7; 9 bases align to TRBD1. The CDR3 spans 16 residues. With 2 bases clipped from V and 4 bases from J, the junction kept 10 bases outside the gene matches. Germline CDR1 SGHKS, CDR2 YYEKEE (reference sequence).

The chain couples TRBV9 to TRBJ1-2, with 7 nucleotides matching TRBD1. Germline CDR1 is SGDLS and CDR2 is YYNGEE. J lost 1 base, V lost 3 bases, and 9 bases had no gene match. The CDR3 extends over 16 amino acids. The CDR3: CASSEPQGISNYGYTF. The CDR3 coding sequence is TGTGCCAGCAGCGAACCACAGGGGATCAGTAACTATGGCTACACCTTC.

The J gene is TRBJ1-2, the V gene TRBV27, with 7 bases matching TRBD1. Trimming at V came to 8 bases and at J to 8 bases, leaving 8 bases not matched to a gene. CDR3 size: 12 residues. The germline CDR1 and CDR2 sequences are MNHEY and SMNVEV (reference sequence). CDR3 DNA sequence: TGTGCCAGCCGAGGGGGCGGGGCCGGCTACACCTTC. Protein: CASRGGGAGYTF.

The chain uses TRBV5-4 and TRBJ2-1; D not resolved. This CDR3 has 11 amino acids. V lost 0 bases and J 9 bases, leaving 4 bases between the germline ends. Germline-derived CDR1 and CDR2 are SGHNT and YYREEE (reference sequence). The DNA for the CDR3 is TGTGCCAGCAGCTTGGGGAGTGAGCAGTTCTTC. Amino acids: CASSLGSEQFF. Together with reference TRBV5-4 and TRBJ2-1, the CDR3 gives the full variable domain: ETGVTQSPTHLIKTRGQQVTLRCSSQSGHNTVSWYQQALGQGPQFIFQYYREEENGRGNFPPRFSGLQFPNYSSELNVNALELDDSALYLCASSLGSEQFFGPGTRLTVL.

The chain links TRBV27 to TRBJ2-1; 11 nucleotides align to TRBD2. Germline V gene lookup returns CDR1 MNHEY and CDR2 SMNVEV (reference sequence). V lost 3 bases and J lost 6; bases outside the gene matches: 13. The CDR3 contains 18 residues. DNA for the CDR3: TGTGCCAGCAGTTTGGTGTTAGCGGGGGGGCCGAGGCGCAATGAGCAGTTCTTC. This codes for CASSLVLAGGPRRNEQFF.

The V call is TRBV29-1, the J call TRBJ1-2, with D unresolved. The CDR3 loop spans 10 amino acids. V lost 3 bases to trimming and J lost 6 bases, with 5 bases between them. From germline, CDR1 is SQVTM and CDR2 ANQGSEA. The CDR3 reads CSVERDGYTF. The CDR3 region has the DNA TGCAGCGTTGAGAGGGATGGCTACACCTTC.

This chain connects TRBV29-1 to TRBJ1-2; 7 bases fit TRBD1. Trimming took 6 bases from V and 0 from J; bases not matched to a gene: 7. CDR3 length: 14 residues. Germline V gives CDR1 SQVTM, CDR2 ANQGSEA. DNA for the CDR3: TGCAGCGTGACAGGGACAGCACCTAACTATGGCTACACCTTC. This gives the protein CSVTGTAPNYGYTF.

CDR3: CASRGLAGGYEQYF. CDR3 nucleotides: TGTGCCAGCAGGGGACTAGCGGGGGGCTACGAGCAGTACTTC. J is TRBJ2-7 and V is TRBV2; the match to TRBD2 covers 15 bases. Looked up from germline, CDR1 is SNHLY and CDR2 is FYNNEI. This CDR3 comprises 14 residues. J lost 3 bases, V lost 6 bases, and 0 bases had no gene match.

This clone was observed a single time. V usage is TRBV25-1 and J usage is TRBJ1-6, with unresolved D. V lost 4 bases and J lost 9, with 10 bases in between. The CDR3 sequence is 13 residues long. Germline CDR1 and CDR2: MGHDK and SYGVNS. CDR3 sequence: CASSGSGASPLHF. As DNA, the CDR3 is TGTGCCAGCAGTGGATCCGGAGCTTCACCCCTCCACTTT.

DNA of the CDR3: TGCGCCAGCAGCGCCCGGGAAACGTACCGCGAAGCTTTCTTT. This codes for CASSARETYREAFF. The rearrangement links TRBV4-1 to TRBJ1-1, with D unclear. With 5 bases removed from V and 8 bases from J, the gap between germline ends came to 18 bases. This CDR3 spans 14 amino acids. CDR1 and CDR2 (germline): MGHRA, YSYEKL.

The chain carries TRBV27 and TRBJ2-5, with D possibly being TRBD1 (5 bases). Germline V gene lookup returns CDR1 MNHEY and CDR2 SMNVEV (reference sequence). Trimming left V 5 bases short and J 3 bases short, with 13 bases between. This CDR3 is built from 14 residues. CDR3 sequence reads: CASSPGSGKETQYF. The DNA for the CDR3 is TGTGCCAGCAGTCCGGGCTCAGGGAAAGAGACCCAGTACTTC.

This clone has a single count. This specimen includes other DNA sequences encoding the same CDR3. V and J are TRBV29-1 and TRBJ1-2; 8 bases are a match to TRBD1. J gave up 1 base and V 6 bases, and 4 bases lay outside the gene matches. The CDR3 sequence is 13 residues long. CDR1 and CDR2 (germline): SQVTM, ANQGSEA. The CDR3 spells CSVGQGRNYGYTF. For the CDR3, the DNA is TGCAGCGTCGGACAGGGCCGTAACTATGGCTACACCTTC. Filled out from reference TRBV29-1 and TRBJ1-2, the complete variable domain reads SAVISQKPSRDICQRGTSLTIQCQVDSQVTMMFWYRQQPGQSLTLIATANQGSEATYESGFVIDKFPISRPNLTFSTLTVSNMSPEDSSIYLCSVGQGRNYGYTFGSGTRLTVV.

The chain has TRBV27 and TRBJ2-7; a weak D match, TRBD1 (6 bases). V was clipped by 5 bases and J by 1 base, with 15 bases between them. The CDR3 sequence is 15 residues long. The germline gives CDR1 MNHEY, CDR2 SMNVEV (reference sequence). CDR3 sequence reads: CASSRPGTPSYEQYF. CDR3 DNA: TGTGCCAGCAGTCGGCCCGGGACACCATCCTACGAGCAGTACTTC.

The chain couples TRBV27 to TRBJ2-3; unclear D gene. Germline-derived CDR1 and CDR2 are MNHEY and SMNVEV (reference sequence). CDR3 length: 14 residues. Trimming removed 5 bases at V and 0 bases at J, with 9 bases between. This CDR3 reads CASSITASTDTQYF. In nucleotides, the CDR3 is TGTGCCAGCAGTATAACAGCTAGCACAGATACGCAGTATTTT.

This chain joins TRBV27 and TRBJ2-1; weak D call: TRBD2 (5 bases). This CDR3 spans 15 amino acids. Germline V gene sequence: CDR1 MNHEY, CDR2 SMNVEV (reference sequence). V lost 7 bases to trimming and J lost 2 bases, with 15 bases between them. This chain's CDR3 is CASKTLGRAYNEQFF. The CDR3 bases are TGTGCCAGCAAGACACTAGGGCGGGCCTACAATGAGCAGTTCTTC.

V usage is TRBV9 and J usage is TRBJ1-2; tentative D call: TRBD1 (6 bases). CDR3 length: 17 residues. The germline CDR1 and CDR2 sequences are SGDLS and YYNGEE. Trimming stripped 0 bases from V and 4 bases from J, with 19 bases between. CDR3 DNA sequence: TGTGCCAGCAGCGTAGAGGATTCGGGGGGCGCAGCCTATGGCTACACCTTC. Its protein is CASSVEDSGGAAYGYTF.

V is TRBV18 and J is TRBJ2-3; TRBD2 matches 9 bases. The CDR3 runs 16 residues. Looked up from germline, CDR1 is KGHSH and CDR2 is LQKENI. V lost 0 bases and J lost 4; bases outside the gene matches: 5. The CDR3 DNA sequence: TGTGCCAGCTCACCACCGGGTAGCGGGAGACCAGATACGCAGTATTTT. It translates to CASSPPGSGRPDTQYF.